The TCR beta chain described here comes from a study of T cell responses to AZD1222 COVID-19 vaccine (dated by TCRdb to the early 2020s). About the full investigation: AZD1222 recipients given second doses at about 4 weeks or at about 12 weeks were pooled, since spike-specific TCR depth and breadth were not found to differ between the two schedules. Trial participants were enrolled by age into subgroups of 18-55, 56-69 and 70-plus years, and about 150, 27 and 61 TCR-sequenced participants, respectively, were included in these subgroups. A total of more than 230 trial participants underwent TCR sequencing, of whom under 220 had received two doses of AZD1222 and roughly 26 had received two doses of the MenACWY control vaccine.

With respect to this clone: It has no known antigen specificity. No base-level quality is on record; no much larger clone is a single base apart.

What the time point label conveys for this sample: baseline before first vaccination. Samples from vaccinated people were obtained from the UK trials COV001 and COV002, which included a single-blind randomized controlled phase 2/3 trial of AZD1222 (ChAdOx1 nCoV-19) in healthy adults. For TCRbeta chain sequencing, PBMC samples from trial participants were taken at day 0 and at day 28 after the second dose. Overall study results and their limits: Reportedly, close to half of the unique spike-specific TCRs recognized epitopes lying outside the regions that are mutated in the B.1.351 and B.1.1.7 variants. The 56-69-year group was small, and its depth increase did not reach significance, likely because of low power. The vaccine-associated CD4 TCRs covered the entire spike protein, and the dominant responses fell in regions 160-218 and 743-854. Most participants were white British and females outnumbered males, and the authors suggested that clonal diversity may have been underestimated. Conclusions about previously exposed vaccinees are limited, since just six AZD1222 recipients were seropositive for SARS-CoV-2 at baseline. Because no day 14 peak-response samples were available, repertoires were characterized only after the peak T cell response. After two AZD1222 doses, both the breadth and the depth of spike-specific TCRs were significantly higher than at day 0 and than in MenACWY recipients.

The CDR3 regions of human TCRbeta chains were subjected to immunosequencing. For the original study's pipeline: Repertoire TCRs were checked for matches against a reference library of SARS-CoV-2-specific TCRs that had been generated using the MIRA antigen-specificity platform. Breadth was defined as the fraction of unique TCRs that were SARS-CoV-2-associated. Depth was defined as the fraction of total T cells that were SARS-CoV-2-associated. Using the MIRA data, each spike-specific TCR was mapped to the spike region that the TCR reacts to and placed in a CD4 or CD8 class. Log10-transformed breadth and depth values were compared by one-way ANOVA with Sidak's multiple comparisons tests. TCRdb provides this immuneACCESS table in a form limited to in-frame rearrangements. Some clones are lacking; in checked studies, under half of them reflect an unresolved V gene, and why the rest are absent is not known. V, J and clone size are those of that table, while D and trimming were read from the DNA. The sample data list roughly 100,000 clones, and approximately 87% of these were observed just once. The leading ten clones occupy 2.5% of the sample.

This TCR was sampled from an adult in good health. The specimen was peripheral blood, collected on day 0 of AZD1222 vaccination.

The CDR3 protein: CATREGTDTGELFF. The bases are TGTGCCACCAGAGAAGGGACGGACACCGGGGAGCTGTTTTTT. The chain was built from TRBV24-1 and TRBJ2-2, with the D call tentatively TRBD1 or TRBD2, each fitting 5 bases. Deletion took 7 bases off V and 3 bases off J, with a span of 11 bases between the germline ends. The CDR3 numbers 14 residues from cysteine through phenylalanine. CDR3 DNA is the only sequence kept; it has 42 bases, read in frame from the first base. The CDR1 and CDR2 encoded by the germline V gene are KGHDR and SFDVKD.